Below are 3 T cell receptor beta chains sequenced from a single sample in a study of identical twins (dated by TCRdb to 2015 to 2016). Library creation used 5' RACE. Instrument used: Illumina HiSeq 2000. TCRdb took the public reads, trimmed them with fastp at Q25, ran MiXCR for clone calling and kept in-frame beta chains. Rows are combined by CDR3 protein, so each entry shows the most common genes and DNA. The sample table shows 700,000 or so distinct CDR3 sequences, and over 8.5% are seen once. The ten largest clones add up to 0.75% to 1% of the sample. The data were also submitted as part of a second study, on yellow fever vaccine responses in identical twins.

Source material: PBMCs. These receptors were taken from a woman under 30 in good health.

V and J are TRBV7-8 and TRBJ2-7; 11 positions match TRBD1. After removal of 6 bases from V and 5 bases from J, the junction contained 6 bases not matched to a gene. CDR3 length equals 14 residues. Germline V gene lookup returns CDR1 SGHVS and CDR2 FQNEAQ. CDR3 bases: TGTGCCAGCAGACCGGGACAGGGGGTCCACGAGCAGTACTTC. Residues: CASRPGQGVHEQYF.

This chain uses TRBV6-1 with TRBJ2-7, with D tentatively TRBD1 (5 bases). The V gene's germline CDR1 is MNHNS and CDR2 SASEGT. The V gene lost 3 bases and the J gene lost 3 bases, with 12 bases spanning the gap. The CDR3 contains 14 residues. CDR3 sequence reads: CASSEVGHYYEQYF. The CDR3 DNA reads as TGTGCCAGCAGTGAGGTCGGACATTACTACGAGCAGTACTTC.

Many counts were recorded for this clonotype. The CDR3 spells CASSLGLAVYNEQFF. For the CDR3, the DNA is TGCGCCAGCAGCTTGGGTCTAGCGGTCTACAATGAGCAGTTCTTC. The chain links TRBV5-1 to TRBJ2-1, with 7 positions matching TRBD2. This CDR3 region has 15 residues. CDR1 and CDR2 from the germline V gene are SGHRS and YFSETQ. The V and J ends lost 0 bases and 3 bases, in that order; junction bases with no gene match: 3.